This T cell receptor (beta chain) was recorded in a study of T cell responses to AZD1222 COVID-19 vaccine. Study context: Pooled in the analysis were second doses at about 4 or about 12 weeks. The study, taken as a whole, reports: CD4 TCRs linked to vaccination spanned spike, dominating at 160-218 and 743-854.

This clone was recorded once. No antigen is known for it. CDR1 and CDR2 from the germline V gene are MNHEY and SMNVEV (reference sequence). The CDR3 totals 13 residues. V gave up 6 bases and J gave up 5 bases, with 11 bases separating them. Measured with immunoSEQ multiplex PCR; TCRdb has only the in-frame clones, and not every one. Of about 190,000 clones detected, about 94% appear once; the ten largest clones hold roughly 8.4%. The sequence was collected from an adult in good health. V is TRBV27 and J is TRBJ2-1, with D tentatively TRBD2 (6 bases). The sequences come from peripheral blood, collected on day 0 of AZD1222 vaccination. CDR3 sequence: CASSNGGDNEQFF. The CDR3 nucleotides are TGTGCCAGCAGCAACGGAGGGGACAATGAGCAGTTCTTC.